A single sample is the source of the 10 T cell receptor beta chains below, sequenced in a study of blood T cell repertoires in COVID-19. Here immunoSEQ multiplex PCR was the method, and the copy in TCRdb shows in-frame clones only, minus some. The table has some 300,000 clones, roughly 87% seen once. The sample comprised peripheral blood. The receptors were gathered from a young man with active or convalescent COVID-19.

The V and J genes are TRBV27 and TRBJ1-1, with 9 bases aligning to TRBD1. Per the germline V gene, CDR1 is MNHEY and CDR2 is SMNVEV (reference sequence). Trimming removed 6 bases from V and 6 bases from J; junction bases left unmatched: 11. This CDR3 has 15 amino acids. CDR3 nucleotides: TGTGCCAGCAGACAGGGGGCGGGATATGGGCCTGAAGCTTTCTTT. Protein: CASRQGAGYGPEAFF.

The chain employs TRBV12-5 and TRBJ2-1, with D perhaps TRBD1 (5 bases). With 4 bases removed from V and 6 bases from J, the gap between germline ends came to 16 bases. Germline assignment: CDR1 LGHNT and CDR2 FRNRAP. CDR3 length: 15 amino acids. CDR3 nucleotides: TGTGCTAGTGGTTCAGTCTTGGGCAGGGTCAATGAGCAGTTCTTC. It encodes CASGSVLGRVNEQFF.

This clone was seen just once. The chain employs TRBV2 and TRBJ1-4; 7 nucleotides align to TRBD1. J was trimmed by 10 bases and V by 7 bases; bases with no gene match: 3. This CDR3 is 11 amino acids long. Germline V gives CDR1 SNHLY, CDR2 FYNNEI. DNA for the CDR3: TGTGCCAGCAATAACAGGGGAAAACTGTTTTTT. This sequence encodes CASNNRGKLFF. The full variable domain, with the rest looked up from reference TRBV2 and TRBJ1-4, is EPEVTQTPSHQVTQMGQEVILRCVPISNHLYFYWYRQILGQKVEFLVSFYNNEISEKSEIFDDQFSVERPDGSNFTLKIRSTKLEDSAMYFCASNNRGKLFFGSGTQLSVL.

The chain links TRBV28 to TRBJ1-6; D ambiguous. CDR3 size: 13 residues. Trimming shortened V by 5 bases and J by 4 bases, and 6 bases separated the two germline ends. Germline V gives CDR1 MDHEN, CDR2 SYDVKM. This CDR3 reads CASSTLYNSPLHF. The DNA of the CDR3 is TGTGCCAGCAGTACTCTGTATAATTCACCCCTCCACTTT. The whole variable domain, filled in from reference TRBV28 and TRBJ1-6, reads DVKVTQSSRYLVKRTGEKVFLECVQDMDHENMFWYRQDPGLGLRLIYFSYDVKMKEKGDIPEGYSVSREKKERFSLILESASTNQTSMYLCASSTLYNSPLHFGNGTRLTVT.

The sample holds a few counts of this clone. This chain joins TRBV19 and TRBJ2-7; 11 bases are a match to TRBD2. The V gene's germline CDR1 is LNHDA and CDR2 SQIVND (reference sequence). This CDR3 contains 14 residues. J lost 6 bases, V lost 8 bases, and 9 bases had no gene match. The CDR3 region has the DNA TGTGCCAGTGCCGTAGCGGGGGGGCCTGGCGAGCAGTACTTC. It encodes CASAVAGGPGEQYF.

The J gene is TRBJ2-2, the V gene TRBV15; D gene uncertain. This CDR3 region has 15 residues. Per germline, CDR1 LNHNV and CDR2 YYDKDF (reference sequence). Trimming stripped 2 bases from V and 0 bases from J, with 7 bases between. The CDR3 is CATSRSRANTGELFF. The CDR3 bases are TGTGCCACCAGCAGAAGTCGGGCGAACACCGGGGAGCTGTTTTTT.

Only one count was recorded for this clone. The DNA of the CDR3 is TGTGCCAGCAGCTTTGCAGGGGGCAACACTGAAGCTTTCTTT. Its protein product is CASSFAGGNTEAFF. The rearrangement joins TRBV5-8 to TRBJ1-1, with 8 bases lining up with TRBD1. The V segment lost 2 bases and the J segment 2 bases; nucleotides outside the gene matches: 2. The CDR3 is 14 amino acids. The germline V gene has CDR1 SGHTS and CDR2 YDEGEE.

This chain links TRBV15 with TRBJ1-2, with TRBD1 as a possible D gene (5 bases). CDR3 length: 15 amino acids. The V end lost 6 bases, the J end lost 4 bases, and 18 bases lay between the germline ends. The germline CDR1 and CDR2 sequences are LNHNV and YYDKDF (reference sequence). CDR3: CATSPGRQLLYGYTF. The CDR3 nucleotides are TGTGCCACCAGTCCCGGTCGACAGCTCCTCTATGGCTACACCTTC.

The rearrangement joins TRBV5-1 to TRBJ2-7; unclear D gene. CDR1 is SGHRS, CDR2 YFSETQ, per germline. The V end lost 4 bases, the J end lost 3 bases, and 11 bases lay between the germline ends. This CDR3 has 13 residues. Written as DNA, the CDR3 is TGCGCCAGCAGCCCGGCAGGCTACTACGAGCAGTACTTC. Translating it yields CASSPAGYYEQYF.

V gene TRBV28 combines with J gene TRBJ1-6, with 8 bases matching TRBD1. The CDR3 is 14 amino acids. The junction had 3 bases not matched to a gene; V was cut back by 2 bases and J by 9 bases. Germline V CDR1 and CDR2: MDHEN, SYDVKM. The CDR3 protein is CASSLQQGVSPLHF. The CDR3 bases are TGTGCCAGCAGTTTACAACAGGGGGTTTCACCCCTCCACTTT. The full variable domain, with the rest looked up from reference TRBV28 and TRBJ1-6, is DVKVTQSSRYLVKRTGEKVFLECVQDMDHENMFWYRQDPGLGLRLIYFSYDVKMKEKGDIPEGYSVSREKKERFSLILESASTNQTSMYLCASSLQQGVSPLHFGNGTRLTVT.